A selection of T cell receptor beta chains follows, all from one sample in a study of patients and donors after allogeneic stem cell transplantation. A single record per CDR3 protein comes from TCRdb applying MiXCR to the RT-PCR reads. The sample shows 95,000 to 120,000 distinct CDR3 sequences, about a third of them seen only once. The sequencing input was blood, either unsorted or a sorted T cell fraction (not recorded which). The origin of the receptors is a human donor who was either an allogeneic HSCT recipient or a stem cell or donor lymphocyte infusion donor (not recorded which). It is not recorded whose cells these are; they may come from a transplant donor. Each CDR3 is given with its conserved first and last residue. Fields, in order: J gene, V gene, clone size, D gene, CDR3 protein, CDR3 DNA. D genes are given only for firm matches. Where a row states a size, it is once, few, many or the class of an expanded clone; other rows omit it.

j_call: TRBJ1-1
v_call: TRBV12-3/TRBV12-4
clone_size: few
d_call: TRBD1
cdr3_aa: CASSLAGTGRNTEAFF
cdr3_nt: TGTGCCAGCAGCTTAGCCGGGACAGGGAGGAACACTGAAGCTTTCTTT

j_call: TRBJ2-7
v_call: TRBV5-1
clone_size: NA
d_call: NA
cdr3_aa: CASKPGSTYEQYF
cdr3_nt: TGCGCCAGCAAACCCGGGAGTACCTACGAGCAGTACTTC

j_call: TRBJ2-1
v_call: TRBV20-1
clone_size: once
d_call: NA
cdr3_aa: CSARDGRSPADEQFF
cdr3_nt: TGCAGTGCTAGAGATGGGAGGTCCCCCGCCGATGAGCAGTTCTTC

j_call: TRBJ2-7
v_call: TRBV29-1
clone_size: NA
d_call: NA
cdr3_aa: CSVDVRGKTYEQYF
cdr3_nt: TGCAGCGTTGACGTGCGCGGGAAGACCTACGAGCAGTACTTC

j_call: TRBJ1-2
v_call: TRBV29-1
clone_size: few
d_call: NA
cdr3_aa: CSVEAAGYTF
cdr3_nt: TGCAGCGTTGAAGCCGCGGGCTACACCTTC

j_call: TRBJ2-7
v_call: TRBV7-9
clone_size: NA
d_call: TRBD1
cdr3_aa: CASSLEGQGRYEQYF
cdr3_nt: TGTGCCAGCAGCTTAGAGGGACAGGGAAGGTACGAGCAGTACTTC

j_call: TRBJ1-2
v_call: TRBV25-1
clone_size: few
d_call: TRBD1
cdr3_aa: CASSDHRDREGYGYTF
cdr3_nt: TGTGCCAGCAGTGACCACCGGGACAGGGAAGGCTATGGCTACACCTTC

j_call: TRBJ1-2
v_call: TRBV6-5
clone_size: NA
d_call: TRBD1
cdr3_aa: CASSYGEDRSGYTF
cdr3_nt: TGTGCCAGCAGTTACGGGGAGGACAGGAGCGGCTACACCTTC

j_call: TRBJ1-3
v_call: TRBV6-6
clone_size: NA
d_call: NA
cdr3_aa: CASSPRAGTDGNTIYF
cdr3_nt: TGTGCCAGCAGCCCAAGGGCCGGGACCGACGGCAACACCATATATTTT

j_call: TRBJ2-1
v_call: TRBV11-2
clone_size: NA
d_call: NA
cdr3_aa: CASSSTSIGEQFF
cdr3_nt: TGTGCCAGCAGCTCTACCTCTATTGGGGAGCAGTTCTTC

j_call: TRBJ2-5
v_call: TRBV11-2
clone_size: NA
d_call: TRBD2
cdr3_aa: CASSPLEREVRETQYF
cdr3_nt: TGTGCCAGCAGCCCCCTTGAGCGGGAGGTCCGAGAGACCCAGTACTTC

j_call: TRBJ2-1
v_call: TRBV24-1
clone_size: NA
d_call: NA
cdr3_aa: CATSDPGIRSYNEQFF
cdr3_nt: TGTGCCACCAGTGACCCCGGGATACGCTCCTACAATGAGCAGTTCTTC

j_call: TRBJ1-4
v_call: TRBV12-3/TRBV12-4
clone_size: NA
d_call: NA
cdr3_aa: CASSLVRDGNEKLFF
cdr3_nt: TGTGCCAGCAGTTTAGTCCGGGACGGTAATGAAAAACTGTTTTTT

j_call: TRBJ2-3
v_call: TRBV10-3
clone_size: NA
d_call: NA
cdr3_aa: CAISGGGSTDTQYF
cdr3_nt: TGTGCCATCAGTGGGGGCGGGAGCACAGATACGCAGTATTTT

j_call: TRBJ1-1
v_call: TRBV21-1
clone_size: NA
d_call: NA
cdr3_aa: CASSIKTGLNTEAFF
cdr3_nt: TGTGCCAGCAGCATTAAAACAGGATTGAACACTGAAGCTTTCTTT

j_call: TRBJ2-5
v_call: TRBV7-9
clone_size: NA
d_call: NA
cdr3_aa: CASSLEFRGTQYF
cdr3_nt: TGTGCCAGCAGCTTAGAGTTTCGTGGGACCCAGTACTTC

j_call: TRBJ2-5
v_call: TRBV18
clone_size: NA
d_call: NA
cdr3_aa: CASSPRRETQYF
cdr3_nt: TGTGCCAGCTCACCCCGCCGGGAGACCCAGTACTTC

j_call: TRBJ2-7
v_call: TRBV3-1
clone_size: NA
d_call: NA
cdr3_aa: CASSQDPYEQYF
cdr3_nt: TGTGCCAGCAGCCAAGATCCTTACGAGCAGTACTTC

j_call: TRBJ2-3
v_call: TRBV5-1
clone_size: few
d_call: NA
cdr3_aa: CASSLTGLSRGDTQYF
cdr3_nt: TGCGCCAGCAGCTTGACGGGACTCTCGAGGGGGGATACGCAGTATTTT

j_call: TRBJ2-7
v_call: TRBV20-1
clone_size: NA
d_call: NA
cdr3_aa: CSASTWRAFPSYEQYF
cdr3_nt: TGCAGTGCTAGCACTTGGAGGGCGTTTCCCTCCTACGAGCAGTACTTC

j_call: TRBJ1-2
v_call: TRBV7-2
clone_size: NA
d_call: TRBD1
cdr3_aa: CASSARQGWVDYGYTF
cdr3_nt: TGTGCCAGCAGCGCACGACAGGGATGGGTTGACTATGGCTACACCTTC

j_call: TRBJ2-3
v_call: TRBV12-3/TRBV12-4
clone_size: NA
d_call: TRBD1
cdr3_aa: CASSLEGDSWYF
cdr3_nt: TGTGCCAGCAGCTTAGAGGGGGACAGTTGGTATTTT

j_call: TRBJ2-2
v_call: TRBV5-1
clone_size: few
d_call: NA
cdr3_aa: CASSFSPGAFTGELFF
cdr3_nt: TGCGCCAGCAGCTTTTCCCCGGGGGCGTTCACCGGGGAGCTGTTTTTT

j_call: TRBJ2-1
v_call: TRBV7-9
clone_size: NA
d_call: TRBD1
cdr3_aa: CASSPGQGVGGEQFF
cdr3_nt: TGTGCCAGCAGCCCCGGACAGGGAGTTGGGGGAGAGCAGTTCTTC

j_call: TRBJ1-5
v_call: TRBV7-2
clone_size: few
d_call: NA
cdr3_aa: CASSLGWTAEPQHF
cdr3_nt: TGTGCCAGCAGCTTAGGTTGGACAGCAGAGCCCCAGCATTTT

j_call: TRBJ2-1
v_call: TRBV6-2/TRBV6-3
clone_size: NA
d_call: NA
cdr3_aa: CASRDTGVGDEQFF
cdr3_nt: TGTGCCAGCAGGGATACAGGAGTCGGCGATGAGCAGTTCTTC